The 29 T cell receptor beta chains listed next were all sequenced from one sample in a study of blood T cells in healthy people across ages. With a J-beta primer mix and a sample-barcoded 5' primer, a second PCR ran 7 to 11 cycles. TCRdb fed the 5' RACE reads into MiXCR, producing one record per CDR3 protein. This table has around 1,800,000 distinct CDR3 sequences, approximately 39% appearing once. Material for sequencing was blood. These receptors were collected from a human donor in good health.

This clonotype was seen only a few times. V and J are TRBV7-2 and TRBJ2-1; 9 nucleotides line up with TRBD2. Looked up from germline, CDR1 is SGHTA and CDR2 is FQGNSA. V lost 5 bases to trimming and J lost 2 bases; unmatched junction nucleotides: 4. This CDR3 comprises 15 residues. The CDR3: CASSAIAGAYNEQFF. CDR3 sequence (DNA): TGTGCCAGCAGCGCAATAGCGGGGGCCTACAATGAGCAGTTCTTC.

This clonotype was counted ten times or more. A single base separates this from a much larger clone, so it may be a read error. The rearrangement uses TRBV27 and TRBJ2-7; D is uncertain. The CDR3 runs to 10 residues. The V gene's germline CDR1 is MNHEY and CDR2 SMNVEV (reference sequence). Trimming took off 10 bases at V and 7 bases at J, with 11 bases between the two ends. DNA of the CDR3: TGTGCCACCAAACGCTTAGAGCAGTACTTC. Protein sequence: CATKRLEQYF.

This chain joins TRBV4-3 and TRBJ1-1; D is ambiguous. V lost 3 bases and J 8 bases, leaving 13 bases between the germline ends. The V gene's germline CDR1 is LGHNA and CDR2 YSLEER. This CDR3 is 13 amino acids long. CDR3 sequence (DNA): TGCGCCAGCAGCCATCAGTCAGCTCCCGAAGCTTTCTTT. Amino acids: CASSHQSAPEAFF.

This clonotype was counted only a few times. This chain uses TRBV7-2 with TRBJ2-3; D is possibly TRBD1 or TRBD2 (6 bases each). This CDR3 contains 14 residues. V dropped 5 bases and J dropped 9 bases, with 18 bases sitting between them. Germline V gene lookup returns CDR1 SGHTA and CDR2 FQGNSA. The CDR3 is CASSAEVGGVTQYF. The CDR3 region has the DNA TGTGCCAGCAGCGCGGAGGTCGGGGGCGTCACGCAGTATTTT.

This clonotype has a count of ten or more. In nucleotides, the CDR3 is TGTGCCAGCAGCTCGCAAACCTCCGGGGCTAGCACAGATACGCAGTATTTT. Translation gives CASSSQTSGASTDTQYF. The V and J genes are TRBV7-2 and TRBJ2-3; D possibly uses TRBD1 or TRBD2 (5 bases each). Germline loops: CDR1 SGHTA, CDR2 FQGNSA. V shed 4 bases and J shed 0 bases, with 17 bases lying between them. This CDR3 has 17 amino acids. Complete variable domain (other parts from reference TRBV7-2 and TRBJ2-3): GAGVSQSPSNKVTEKGKDVELRCDPISGHTALYWYRQSLGQGLEFLIYFQGNSAPDKSGLPSDRFSAERTGGSVSTLTIQRTQQEDSAVYLCASSSQTSGASTDTQYFGPGTRLTVL.

The CDR3 DNA reads as TGCGCCAGCAGCTTGGACTCGAGATTAGCGGGGAGCACAGATACGCAGTATTTT. Amino acid sequence: CASSLDSRLAGSTDTQYF. The rearrangement uses TRBV5-1 and TRBJ2-3; 8 bases line up with TRBD2. Germline V gene data show CDR1 as SGHRS and CDR2 as YFSETQ. This CDR3 is 18 amino acids long. J gave up 0 bases and V 0 bases, and 9 bases lay outside the gene matches.

This clonotype came up a few times. The gene calls are TRBV7-3 and TRBJ2-1, with D possibly being TRBD1 (6 bases). Germline lookup yields CDR1 SGHTA and CDR2 FQGTGA. V shed 0 bases and J shed 5 bases, with 14 bases lying between them. This CDR3 comprises 16 residues. The DNA for the CDR3 is TGTGCCAGCAGCTTAACCTCAGGGGTTTTGGACAATGAGCAGTTCTTC. This sequence encodes CASSLTSGVLDNEQFF.

This clonotype was observed many times. CDR3 sequence (DNA): TGTGCCAGCAGCTTAGCGATTAGTAACACTGAAGCTTTCTTT. Amino acid sequence: CASSLAISNTEAFF. V gene TRBV7-2 combines with J gene TRBJ1-1; D is unresolved. The CDR3 runs 14 residues. Germline-derived CDR1 and CDR2 are SGHTA and FQGNSA. V lost 0 bases and J lost 2, with 7 bases in between.

This chain links TRBV30 with TRBJ1-5, with 7 nucleotides matching TRBD1. Trimming cost V 0 bases and J 5 bases; bases outside gene matches: 4. The CDR3 is 14 residues long. Germline CDR1 and CDR2: GTSNPN and SVGIG (reference sequence). The CDR3 DNA is TGTGCCTGGAGTGTCGGGACAGTCGATCAGCCCCAGCATTTT. This encodes CAWSVGTVDQPQHF.

This clonotype was detected only once. The V gene is TRBV6-5, the J gene TRBJ2-5; 10 nucleotides align to TRBD2. The germline V gene has CDR1 MNHEY and CDR2 SVGAGI. CDR3 length: 16 amino acids. J gave up 3 bases and V 6 bases, and 10 bases lay outside the gene matches. The CDR3 DNA follows: TGTGCCAGCAGCCCCCTAGCGGGGGAAAAGGAAGAGACCCAGTACTTC. Translated: CASSPLAGEKEETQYF.

A few counts support this clonotype. The genes are TRBV6-6 and TRBJ1-2; possibly TRBD1 for D (5 bases). The CDR3 length is 13 residues. Germline CDR1 is MNHNY and CDR2 is SVGAGI (reference sequence). The V end lost 5 bases, the J end lost 4 bases, and 11 bases lay between the germline ends. This CDR3 reads CASSHRQTYGYTF. CDR3 bases: TGTGCCAGCAGTCATCGACAGACCTATGGCTACACCTTC.

J is TRBJ1-2 and V is TRBV20-1; 9 bases line up with TRBD1. Germline V CDR1 and CDR2: DFQATT, SNEGSKA (reference sequence). J was trimmed by 4 bases and V by 5 bases; bases with no gene match: 11. CDR3 size: 15 residues. The DNA for the CDR3 is TGCAGTGCTCCCGGGACAGGGAGTTTCGGCTATGGCTACACCTTC. The encoded protein is CSAPGTGSFGYGYTF.

V is TRBV9 and J is TRBJ1-6, with D uncertain. From germline, CDR1 is SGDLS and CDR2 YYNGEE. This CDR3 has 14 amino acids. Trimming removed 0 bases from V and 5 bases from J, with 6 bases in between. DNA of the CDR3: TGTGCCAGCAGCGTAGAGGTTCATAATTCACCCCTCCACTTT. This encodes CASSVEVHNSPLHF.

This clonotype appeared a few times. The chain carries TRBV28 and TRBJ1-6, with D possibly being TRBD1 (5 bases). V gave up 6 bases and J gave up 10 bases, with 19 bases separating them. CDR1 is MDHEN and CDR2 is SYDVKM in the germline V gene. This CDR3 contains 15 residues. Here the CDR3 reads CASSAGILYVSPLHF. In nucleotides, the CDR3 is TGTGCCAGCAGCGCAGGGATCCTTTACGTCTCACCCCTCCACTTT.

The chain has TRBV29-1 and TRBJ1-1; D is unclear. The CDR3 loop spans 13 amino acids. Germline CDR1 SQVTM, CDR2 ANQGSEA. With 2 bases removed from V and 1 base from J, the gap between germline ends came to 8 bases. The CDR3 region is CSVELEANTEAFF. The CDR3 DNA is TGCAGCGTTGAATTGGAAGCGAACACTGAAGCTTTCTTT. The variable domain in full, completed from reference TRBV29-1 and TRBJ1-1, reads SAVISQKPSRDICQRGTSLTIQCQVDSQVTMMFWYRQQPGQSLTLIATANQGSEATYESGFVIDKFPISRPNLTFSTLTVSNMSPEDSSIYLCSVELEANTEAFFGQGTRLTVV.

This clonotype occurred a few times. J is TRBJ2-7 and V is TRBV29-1; maybe TRBD1 (6 bases). The CDR3 sequence is 16 residues long. With 2 bases removed from V and 3 bases from J, the gap between germline ends came to 20 bases. Germline V gene sequence: CDR1 SQVTM, CDR2 ANQGSEA. DNA for the CDR3: TGCAGCGTTGAACTTGTAGGGGGTTCACGAAACTACGAGCAGTACTTC. Protein sequence: CSVELVGGSRNYEQYF.

The V gene is TRBV12-3 or TRBV12-4, the J gene TRBJ2-7, with 7 nucleotides matching TRBD2. J gave up 3 bases and V 4 bases, and 9 bases lay outside the gene matches. The length of the CDR3 is 15 residues. The CDR3 DNA is TGTGCCAGCAGTTCCCCTGGGGGGGGAGGCTACGAGCAGTACTTC. It codes for CASSSPGGGGYEQYF.

The chain recombines TRBV4-3 with TRBJ2-3; D may be TRBD2 (6 bases). Looked up from germline, CDR1 is LGHNA and CDR2 is YSLEER. The V end was cut by 3 bases, the J end by 2 bases, with 12 bases between. This CDR3 spans 15 amino acids. The CDR3 loop reads CASSQGLGDTDTQYF. CDR3 DNA sequence: TGCGCCAGCAGCCAGGGACTGGGAGACACAGATACGCAGTATTTT.

The chain recombines TRBV9 with TRBJ1-2; TRBD1 might be the D (6 bases). This CDR3 is built from 14 residues. The germline V gene has CDR1 SGDLS and CDR2 YYNGEE. Trimming pared 0 bases from V and 2 bases from J, leaving 8 bases between. CDR3 in DNA: TGTGCCAGCAGCGTAGGAGGACAGAACTATGGCTACACCTTC. Translated: CASSVGGQNYGYTF.

The rearrangement uses TRBV7-2 and TRBJ1-2, with D tentatively TRBD1 (6 bases). Germline V lookup: CDR1 SGHTA, CDR2 FQGNSA. V gave up 1 base and J gave up 7 bases, with 13 bases separating them. There are 14 residues in the CDR3. As DNA, the CDR3 is TGTGCCAGCAGCTTAGACCCAAGCAGGGGTGGCTACACCTTC. It is translated as CASSLDPSRGGYTF.

The V and J genes are TRBV11-2 and TRBJ1-2, with a possible D match to TRBD1 (6 bases). Germline V gene sequence: CDR1 SGHAT, CDR2 FQNNGV. Trimming removed 5 bases from V and 2 bases from J, with 15 bases in between. This CDR3 has 15 amino acids. CDR3 sequence: CASSPRSTGNYGYTF. CDR3 coding DNA: TGTGCCAGCAGCCCCAGGTCCACAGGGAACTATGGCTACACCTTC.

The chain links TRBV20-1 to TRBJ1-4, with D perhaps TRBD1 (5 bases). Per germline, CDR1 DFQATT and CDR2 SNEGSKA (reference sequence). V was trimmed by 3 bases and J by 8 bases, leaving 25 bases between them. CDR3 length equals 17 residues. This CDR3 reads CSARTAGVEMYHEKLFF. In DNA form, the CDR3 reads TGCAGTGCTAGGACCGCGGGGGTCGAAATGTACCACGAAAAACTGTTTTTT.

This clonotype was seen more than once but under ten times. V gene TRBV5-6 combines with J gene TRBJ2-1; 8 nucleotides agree with TRBD2. Germline CDR1 reads SGHDT; CDR2 reads YYEEEE. V lost 4 bases, J lost 10 bases, and 7 bases stayed unmatched. The CDR3 has 13 amino acids. CDR3 protein: CASSTLAGWEQFF. The CDR3 region has the DNA TGTGCCAGCAGCACCTTAGCGGGGTGGGAGCAGTTCTTC.

The chain links TRBV20-1 to TRBJ2-1, with 10 bases aligning to TRBD1. The germline CDR1 and CDR2 sequences are DFQATT and SNEGSKA (reference sequence). The V segment lost 1 base and the J segment 9 bases; nucleotides outside the gene matches: 9. The CDR3 is 15 residues long. CDR3 loop: CSARGGTGASGEQFF. CDR3 sequence (DNA): TGCAGTGCTAGAGGGGGGACAGGGGCGTCCGGTGAGCAGTTCTTC.

The rearrangement links TRBV29-1 to TRBJ2-5; D is undetermined. Germline-derived CDR1 and CDR2 are SQVTM and ANQGSEA. The length of the CDR3 is 10 residues. Trimming removed 5 bases from V and 5 bases from J, with 6 bases in between. CDR3 loop: CSVFAETQYF. The CDR3 bases are TGCAGCGTTTTCGCGGAGACCCAGTACTTC.

This sequence joins TRBV18 and TRBJ2-7, with a weak D call TRBD1 (6 bases). CDR1 is KGHSH and CDR2 is LQKENI in the germline V gene. V shed 3 bases and J shed 1 base, with 16 bases lying between them. The CDR3 spans 16 residues. The CDR3 sequence: CASSPGSGTQSYEQYF. The CDR3 bases are TGTGCCAGCTCACCGGGTTCCGGGACACAATCCTACGAGCAGTACTTC.

A note on this clonotype: A read error may be the cause here, since a much bigger clone is one base away. The rearrangement joins TRBV20-1 to TRBJ2-2; 8 bases are shared with TRBD2. The CDR3 extends over 14 amino acids. CDR1 and CDR2 from the germline V gene are DFQATT and SNEGSKA (reference sequence). V shed 7 bases and J 3 bases; nucleotides not matched to a gene: 7. CDR3 DNA sequence: TGCAGTGTCCGACGAGCGGGGGACACCGGGGAGCTGTTTTTT. This sequence encodes CSVRRAGDTGELFF.

This clonotype was observed a handful of times. V gene TRBV7-2 combines with J gene TRBJ2-1, with D perhaps TRBD2 (5 bases). Germline V gene lookup returns CDR1 SGHTA and CDR2 FQGNSA. V lost 4 bases and J lost 9, with 16 bases in between. The CDR3 is 14 residues long. CDR3 nucleotides: TGTGCCAGCAGCTCTAGCCGGGATATAGGTGAGCAGTTCTTC. Its translation: CASSSSRDIGEQFF. Drawing the rest from reference TRBV7-2 and TRBJ2-1, the complete variable domain is GAGVSQSPSNKVTEKGKDVELRCDPISGHTALYWYRQSLGQGLEFLIYFQGNSAPDKSGLPSDRFSAERTGGSVSTLTIQRTQQEDSAVYLCASSSSRDIGEQFFGPGTRLTVL.

This chain links TRBV4-3 with TRBJ2-5; 9 nucleotides line up with TRBD2. Unmatched junction bases numbered 10, after V lost 4 bases and J lost 4 bases. The CDR3 length is 16 residues. Germline V gene lookup returns CDR1 LGHNA and CDR2 YSLEER. CDR3 nucleotides: TGCGCCAGCAGCCCCGGCGGGGGGGCCTTTCCAGAGACCCAGTACTTC. It yields the protein CASSPGGGAFPETQYF.